These 14 T cell receptor beta chains share one sample of origin, sequenced in a study of beta chain features in type 1 diabetes. General study findings and limits: The study found moderately but significantly shorter TCRB CDR3s in all four CD4+ subsets of Type 1 diabetes patients.

Their specific antigens are unknown. Reverse transcription of all isolated RNA meant that expressed TCRB transcripts were sequenced. Here immunoSEQ multiplex PCR was the method, and the copy in TCRdb shows in-frame clones only, minus some. This table has 300,000 to 450,000 clones, roughly 9.8% appearing once. Sequences were obtained from central memory CD4+ T cells from blood. The receptors shown here come from a man aged 25 to 45 with type 1 diabetes.

This chain links TRBV6-1 with TRBJ2-3; 9 bases agree with TRBD1. Germline V CDR1 and CDR2: MNHNS, SASEGT. V dropped 1 base and J dropped 4; count of bases not matched to a gene: 0. This CDR3 is built from 14 residues. The CDR3 bases are TGTGCCAGCAGTGAAGGGACAGGGGCAGATACGCAGTATTTT. Residues: CASSEGTGADTQYF.

This clone appeared many times. This CDR3 reads CSGQDSYNEQFF. The CDR3 nucleotides read TGCAGCGGCCAGGACTCGTACAATGAGCAGTTCTTC. The genes are TRBV29-1 and TRBJ2-1; tentatively, D is TRBD2 (5 bases). The V end was cut by 7 bases, the J end by 4 bases, with 11 bases between. CDR1 is SQVTM, CDR2 ANQGSEA, per germline. CDR3 length: 12 amino acids.

In its sample, this clone was seen a few times. V and J are TRBV6-7 and TRBJ2-3; D not resolved. TRBV6-7 is noted as an ORF with a role that remains uncertain. CDR3 length equals 16 residues. V lost 0 bases and J 2 bases, leaving 12 bases between the germline ends. The CDR3 loop is CASSYSARTTTDTQYF. CDR3 DNA: TGTGCCAGCAGTTACTCGGCACGGACGACCACAGATACGCAGTATTTT.

As to this clone: The identical CDR3 is also encoded by other nucleotide sequences in the sample. This sequence joins TRBV7-2 and TRBJ1-5; D ambiguous. The CDR3 has 14 residues. CDR1 is SGHTA, CDR2 FQGNSA, per germline. The V end lost 3 bases, the J end lost 7 bases, and 13 bases lay between the germline ends. This chain's CDR3 is CASSLDRGYQPQHF. As DNA, the CDR3 is TGTGCCAGCAGCTTGGATCGGGGATACCAGCCCCAGCATTTT.

J is TRBJ1-1 and V is TRBV19; D uncertain. The CDR3 runs to 14 residues. V lost 3 bases and J lost 1, with 9 bases in between. CDR1 is LNHDA and CDR2 is SQIVND in the germline V gene (reference sequence). In nucleotides, the CDR3 is TGTGCCAGTAGTATGAGGCGGACGAACACTGAAGCTTTCTTT. Its translation is CASSMRRTNTEAFF. Filled out from reference TRBV19 and TRBJ1-1, the complete variable domain reads DGGITQSPKYLFRKEGQNVTLSCEQNLNHDAMYWYRQDPGQGLRLIYYSQIVNDFQKGDIAEGYSVSREKKESFPLTVTSAQKNPTAFYLCASSMRRTNTEAFFGQGTRLTVV.

The chain links TRBV14 to TRBJ2-5; 8 positions agree with TRBD1. The CDR3 totals 17 residues. V was clipped by 5 bases and J by 5 bases; unmatched bases: 16. CDR1 and CDR2 (germline): SGHDN, FVKESK. CDR3 DNA sequence: TGTGCCAGCAGCAAACCAAGCCCATCCAGGGGGCTGGAGACCCAGTACTTC. Encoded protein: CASSKPSPSRGLETQYF.

The gene calls are TRBV9 and TRBJ1-1; D remains ambiguous. The CDR3 covers 16 residues. V lost 4 bases and J 1 base, leaving 17 bases between the germline ends. CDR1 is SGDLS and CDR2 is YYNGEE in the germline V gene. The CDR3 sequence is CASSIEPRAQNTEAFF. The CDR3 nucleotides are TGTGCCAGCAGCATAGAGCCCCGGGCCCAGAACACTGAAGCTTTCTTT. Combining the CDR3 with reference TRBV9 and TRBJ1-1 gives the whole variable domain DSGVTQTPKHLITATGQRVTLRCSPRSGDLSVYWYQQSLDQGLQFLIQYYNGEERAKGNILERFSAQQFPDLHSELNLSSLELGDSALYFCASSIEPRAQNTEAFFGQGTRLTVV.

The chain recombines TRBV7-2 with TRBJ1-5, with TRBD1 matching over 7 bases. The ends lost 3 bases at V and 4 bases at J; junction bases unmatched: 6. CDR3 size: 15 residues. The germline CDR1 and CDR2 sequences are SGHTA and FQGNSA. The CDR3 nucleotides read TGTGCCAGCAGCTTCGGACAGGTGGGAAATCAGCCCCAGCATTTT. Its protein is CASSFGQVGNQPQHF.

The chain couples TRBV15 to TRBJ2-7; D tentatively reads TRBD1 or TRBD2 (6 bases each). CDR1 and CDR2 (germline): LNHNV, YYDKDF (reference sequence). V lost 0 bases and J 1 base, leaving 13 bases between the germline ends. The CDR3 covers 16 residues. CDR3 DNA: TGTGCCACCAGCAGAGATAGAGGGGGACTGTCCTACGAGCAGTACTTC. Translated: CATSRDRGGLSYEQYF.

This clone appeared many times. The V gene is TRBV28, the J gene TRBJ2-1, with 8 positions matching TRBD2. This CDR3 is 15 amino acids long. V was pared by 6 bases and J by 8 bases, with 12 bases of the junction left unmatched. The germline V gene has CDR1 MDHEN and CDR2 SYDVKM. The CDR3 loop is CASSTTAGDRHEQFF. The CDR3 bases are TGTGCCAGCAGCACAACAGCGGGAGATCGGCATGAGCAGTTCTTC.

This chain joins TRBV27 and TRBJ2-4; D not certain. This CDR3 contains 18 residues. The germline V gene has CDR1 MNHEY and CDR2 SMNVEV (reference sequence). With 4 bases removed from V and 0 bases from J, the gap between germline ends came to 19 bases. The CDR3 is CASSSLTRRGLAKNIQYF. The CDR3 DNA sequence: TGTGCCAGCAGTTCTTTGACCAGAAGAGGCCTAGCCAAAAACATTCAGTACTTC.

This clone was counted ten times or more. The chain employs TRBV2 and TRBJ2-1; 14 bases fit TRBD2. Germline V gene lookup returns CDR1 SNHLY and CDR2 FYNNEI. The J segment lost 7 bases and the V segment lost 8 bases, leaving 7 bases of the junction unmatched. The CDR3 extends over 15 amino acids. CDR3 nucleotide sequence: TGTGCCAGCCAAGGGACTAGCGGGAGTTATAATGAGCAGTTCTTC. This translates into CASQGTSGSYNEQFF.

This clone was observed at least ten times. The chain combines TRBV19 with TRBJ2-5; D perhaps matches TRBD2 (5 bases). The CDR3 extends over 13 amino acids. Trimming took off 7 bases at V and 5 bases at J, with 14 bases between the two ends. The germline V gene has CDR1 LNHDA and CDR2 SQIVND (reference sequence). CDR3 protein: CASNAGMGETQYF. The CDR3 nucleotides are TGTGCCAGTAACGCGGGCATGGGGGAGACCCAGTACTTC.

A few counts support this clone. The genes are TRBV6-5 and TRBJ1-1, with TRBD1 as a possible D gene (5 bases). Germline assignment: CDR1 MNHEY and CDR2 SVGAGI. There are 14 residues in the CDR3. Deletions cut 5 bases from V and 6 bases from J, with 16 bases between. CDR3 amino acids: CASSQGATGAEAFF. CDR3 nucleotides: TGTGCCAGCAGTCAAGGGGCCACGGGGGCTGAAGCTTTCTTT.